This TCR beta chain was sequenced in a study of cytomegalovirus exposure and HLA in healthy donors. It was with 60 Vbeta and 13 Jbeta primers that the PCR ran. This table comes from immunoSEQ multiplex PCR, and its TCRdb copy is limited to in-frame clones, with some not included. This specimen shows fewer than 150,000 clones; the ten leading clones hold under 3.5%. Trimming took 5 bases from V and 0 from J; bases not matched to a gene: 15. Germline V CDR1 and CDR2: SEHNR, FQNEAQ (reference sequence). The length of the CDR3 is 19 residues. This receptor was obtained from a man aged 40-49 years in good health and CMV-seronegative. This rearrangement joins TRBV7-9 to TRBJ1-3, with TRBD1 identical over 8 bases. Sequencing input: PBMCs. The CDR3 DNA reads TGTGCCAGCAGCCCCTGGACAGGGAGGGGTCCACTCTCTGGAAACACCATATATTTT. This sequence encodes CASSPWTGRGPLSGNTIYF. Supplemented by reference TRBV7-9 and TRBJ1-3, the full variable domain reads DTGVSQNPRHKITKRGQNVTFRCDPISEHNRLYWYRQTLGQGPEFLTYFQNEAQLEKSRLLSDRFSAERPKGSFSTLEIQRTEQGDSAMYLCASSPWTGRGPLSGNTIYFGEGSWLTVV.